This TCR beta chain came from a study of post-analysis software for immune sequencing data (dated by TCRdb to 2015 to 2017). For context, the study as a whole: Disease courses on record covered relapsing-remitting, secondary progressive and progressive-relapsing multiple sclerosis, though some patients had no subtype annotation. The patient repertoires were set against eleven to twelve previously published healthy control repertoires from donors whose ages ranged from about 6 to 25 years. A subset of samples was prepared in parallel using single-end sample barcoding, then pooled and co-amplified after Illumina adapter ligation.

To demonstrate the VDJtools post-analysis software, TCR beta repertoires were profiled from the peripheral blood of about 13 young patients with multiple sclerosis. Multiple sclerosis patients were children and adolescents aged roughly 6 to 17 years. Library generation was performed with PCR. Sequencer: Illumina HiSeq 2500. To reduce PCR and sequencing biases, unique molecular identifiers were incorporated into the TCR beta cDNA libraries. Approximately 500,000 cDNA molecules were obtained per 1 to 10 million input T cells, so each molecule approximated one T cell. The patient libraries were prepared and sequenced with the same protocol used for the earlier healthy control dataset. Samples belonging to the same batch were prepared together, multiplexed and sequenced on a shared HiSeq lane. Regarding the original processing steps: Raw barcoded reads were processed with MIGEC, and single-read molecular identifier groups were discarded before consensus assembly and CDR3 extraction. VDJtools was used for post-analysis of the clonotype tables, with diversity normalized by down-sampling every dataset to the smallest sample size. In repertoire overlap clustering, CDR3 amino acid sequences, but not nucleotide sequences, were matched to correct batch-related cross-sample contamination. Using fastp trimming at Q25 and MiXCR clonotype assembly, TCRdb reanalyzed the public sequencing data and kept in-frame beta chains. One record per CDR3 amino acid sequence lists the most common genes and DNA. These V and J calls are TCRdb output, not the study's own analysis. This sample holds hundreds of thousands of distinct CDR3 sequences; roughly 27% were observed only once. Approximately 0.6% of the sample is in the top ten clones.

This clonotype is a singleton in its sample. Its antigen is still unknown. The record has no base qualities; no much larger clone is one base away. Findings and caveats that apply to the study as a whole: Direct clustering with F measure revealed strong co-clustering of samples prepared in the same batch, which led to a batch-effect correction. Multiple sclerosis patients had significantly lower normalized Chao1 diversity than controls, a result that suggests substantial peripheral T-cell clonal expansion. The control group was slightly older than the multiple sclerosis patient group. Significantly higher frequencies in patients than in controls were found for about 5 TRBV segments, including TRBV5-6, TRBV5-1 and TRBV20-1.

In the germline V gene, CDR1 corresponds to SNHLY and CDR2 to FYNNEI. The CDR3 runs 14 residues from the cysteine to the phenylalanine. The read is trimmed to its CDR3 DNA, 42 bases read in frame from base 1. V and J are truncated by 6 bases and 1 base respectively, leaving an intervening sequence of 9 bases. Sequenced sample: blood. The chain employs TRBV2 and TRBJ2-2; the D segment could be TRBD1, given 6 matching bases. The origin of this receptor is a girl aged 10-17 years with multiple sclerosis. In nucleotides, the sequence is TGTGCCAGCAGACTCAGGGGGAACACCGGGGAGCTGTTTTTT. This gives the protein CASRLRGNTGELFF.